Listed here are 22 T cell receptor beta chains from one sample, sequenced in a study of cytomegalovirus exposure and HLA in healthy donors listed by TCRdb under 2017. Libraries came from the immunoSEQ multiplex PCR assay. For the multiplex PCR, a mixture combining 60 forward primers for TCR Vbeta segments and 13 reverse primers for TCR Jbeta segments was used. TCRdb retrieved this table from immuneACCESS and kept in-frame rearrangements only. Not all clones are present; in checked studies, unresolved V genes account for under half, and no reason is known for the remainder. The sample contains some 110,000 clones, 60% to 85% of them found a single time. Approximately 5% of the sample lies in the top ten. The material sequenced was PBMCs. These receptors were obtained from a man between 50 and 59 years old in good health and CMV-seropositive.

This clone appeared once. The J gene is TRBJ2-5, the V gene TRBV19, with D perhaps matching TRBD2 (6 bases). Germline V gene sequence: CDR1 LNHDA, CDR2 SQIVND (reference sequence). V was clipped by 4 bases and J by 4 bases, with 13 bases between them. CDR3 size: 14 residues. CDR3 DNA: TGTGCCAGTAGTAGCGGGGATGATATAGAGACCCAGTACTTC. Its translation is CASSSGDDIETQYF.

The genes are TRBV7-2 and TRBJ2-7; 7 nucleotides line up with TRBD2. This CDR3 contains 15 residues. The trim removed 5 bases at V and 0 bases at J, leaving 7 bases unmatched. Germline values: CDR1 SGHTA, CDR2 FQGNSA. CDR3 in DNA: TGTGCCAGCAGCCGAACGGGCGGGAGCTCCTACGAGCAGTACTTC. Amino acids: CASSRTGGSSYEQYF.

This chain uses TRBV6-1 with TRBJ1-5; TRBD1 matches at 9 bases. CDR1 and CDR2 from the germline V gene are MNHNS and SASEGT. The CDR3 sequence is 15 residues long. V lost 11 bases, J lost 1 base, and 9 bases stayed unmatched. CDR3 sequence reads: CAATIQGASNQPQHF. For the CDR3, the DNA is TGTGCCGCCACTATACAGGGGGCGAGCAATCAGCCCCAGCATTTT.

The V and J genes are TRBV10-2 and TRBJ1-5, with a weak D call TRBD1 (5 bases). The CDR3 length is 14 residues. Trimming cost V 4 bases and J 0 bases, with 7 bases left between them. The germline V gene has CDR1 WSHSY and CDR2 SAAADI. The CDR3 here is CASSVGGSNQPQHF. The CDR3, as DNA: TGCGCCAGCAGTGTGGGGGGTAGCAATCAGCCCCAGCATTTT.

The V call is TRBV6-5, the J call TRBJ1-2, with D hard to call. V lost 4 bases and J lost 0, with 9 bases in between. The CDR3 extends over 14 amino acids. Germline CDR1 and CDR2: MNHEY and SVGAGI. The CDR3 nucleotides read TGTGCCAGCAGTTTCAGCGGGACTAACTATGGCTACACCTTC. This translates into CASSFSGTNYGYTF.

This sequence joins TRBV5-1 and TRBJ2-2; D is possibly TRBD2 (6 bases). The germline CDR1 and CDR2 sequences are SGHRS and YFSETQ. Trimming pared 0 bases from V and 5 bases from J, leaving 23 bases between. The CDR3 covers 19 residues. The DNA of the CDR3 is TGCGCCAGCAGCTTGGATACTGGTGGGCTGCTCGGGAGAACCGGGGAGCTGTTTTTT. Protein product: CASSLDTGGLLGRTGELFF.

CDR3 sequence (DNA): TGTGCTAGTGGTCCCCTCTTGGAGCAGTACTTC. This sequence encodes CASGPLLEQYF. This chain uses TRBV12-5 with TRBJ2-7, with D unresolved. The CDR3 has 11 amino acids. Germline CDR1 is LGHNT and CDR2 is FRNRAP. The V gene lost 5 bases and the J gene lost 7 bases, with 9 bases spanning the gap. Variable domain in full (rest from reference TRBV12-5 and TRBJ2-7): DARVTQTPRHKVTEMGQEVTMRCQPILGHNTVFWYRQTMMQGLELLAYFRNRAPLDDSGMPKDRFSAEMPDATLATLKIQPSEPRDSAVYFCASGPLLEQYFGPGTRLTVT.

This clone appeared a single time. V and J are TRBV2 and TRBJ1-2; 7 nucleotides align to TRBD1. Germline trimming cut 4 bases from V and 3 bases from J; bases unmatched to any gene: 5. Germline CDR1 is SNHLY and CDR2 is FYNNEI. This CDR3 comprises 14 residues. The CDR3 loop reads CASSAGTEDYGYTF. Here the CDR3 DNA reads TGTGCCAGCAGTGCAGGGACAGAAGACTATGGCTACACCTTC.

The V call is TRBV10-3, the J call TRBJ1-6; D is uncertain. V was shortened by 1 base and J by 0 bases, with 7 bases between the two germline ends. From germline, CDR1 is ENHRY and CDR2 SYGVKD. This CDR3 contains 16 residues. The CDR3 region has the DNA TGTGCCATCAGTGAGTATGAGAGCTCCTATAATTCACCCCTCCACTTT. It translates to CAISEYESSYNSPLHF.

V usage is TRBV10-3 and J usage is TRBJ1-2; 12 nucleotides align to TRBD1. CDR1 and CDR2 (germline): ENHRY, SYGVKD. The CDR3 runs to 16 residues. The junction had 14 bases not matched to a gene; V was cut back by 6 bases and J by 9 bases. CDR3 loop: CAISPGQGATRLSYTF. The CDR3 DNA sequence: TGTGCCATCAGCCCGGGACAGGGGGCCACCCGCTTAAGCTACACCTTC.

In regard to this clone: The same CDR3 is also encoded by other DNA sequences in this sample. The chain combines TRBV28 with TRBJ1-1, with TRBD1 identical over 12 bases. The V and J ends lost 4 bases and 5 bases, in that order; junction bases with no gene match: 5. Germline CDR1 and CDR2: MDHEN and SYDVKM. The CDR3 has 15 amino acids. The CDR3 sequence is CASSSGDRGRTEAFF. The CDR3 region has the DNA TGTGCCAGCAGTTCCGGGGACAGGGGGCGGACTGAAGCTTTCTTT.

The rearrangement joins TRBV30 to TRBJ2-1, with TRBD2 identical over 7 bases. CDR1 GTSNPN and CDR2 SVGIG come from the germline V gene (reference sequence). The CDR3 is 17 amino acids. V lost 3 bases and J lost 5; bases outside the gene matches: 16. The CDR3 loop is CAWSSIEASGKDNEQFF. CDR3 DNA sequence: TGTGCCTGGAGCTCCATAGAAGCAAGCGGGAAGGACAATGAGCAGTTCTTC. The complete variable domain, with remaining parts taken from reference TRBV30 and TRBJ2-1, reads SQTIHQWPATLVQPVGSPLSLECTVEGTSNPNLYWYRQAAGRGLQLLFYSVGIGQISSEVPQNLSASRPQDRQFILSSKKLLLSDSGFYLCAWSSIEASGKDNEQFFGPGTRLTVL.

This clone was seen more than once but under ten times. This chain joins TRBV18 and TRBJ1-1, with 9 nucleotides matching TRBD1. This CDR3 spans 16 amino acids. V shed 3 bases and J 5 bases; nucleotides not matched to a gene: 10. Germline V CDR1 and CDR2: KGHSH, LQKENI. The chain's CDR3 is CASSPGTGSLGTEAFF. CDR3 nucleotide sequence: TGTGCCAGCTCACCCGGGACAGGGAGTTTGGGAACTGAAGCTTTCTTT.

The chain employs TRBV11-2 and TRBJ1-5; 7 bases are shared with TRBD1. V lost 5 bases to trimming and J lost 2 bases; unmatched junction nucleotides: 6. CDR3 length: 15 amino acids. Germline CDR1 is SGHAT and CDR2 is FQNNGV. In DNA, the CDR3 is TGTGCCAGCAGCAGACAGGGTAGGGGCAATCAGCCCCAGCATTTT. Translation gives CASSRQGRGNQPQHF.

The chain carries TRBV7-3 and TRBJ2-7; TRBD1 matches 7 bases. The germline V gene encodes CDR1 SGHTA and CDR2 FQGTGA. The V and J ends lost 5 bases and 0 bases, in that order; junction bases with no gene match: 7. The CDR3 is 15 amino acids. The CDR3 spells CASSPTGTASYEQYF. The CDR3 DNA reads TGTGCCAGCAGCCCCACCGGGACAGCCTCCTACGAGCAGTACTTC.

V gene TRBV28 combines with J gene TRBJ2-7, with 10 bases matching TRBD1. Trimming took 5 bases from V and 3 from J; bases not matched to a gene: 7. CDR1 is MDHEN and CDR2 is SYDVKM in the germline V gene. The CDR3 consists of 15 residues. This CDR3 reads CASSRSGQGNYEQYF. In nucleotides, the CDR3 is TGTGCCAGCAGTCGATCGGGACAGGGGAACTACGAGCAGTACTTC.

This sequence joins TRBV28 and TRBJ1-5; a weak D match, TRBD1 (5 bases). Germline V gives CDR1 MDHEN, CDR2 SYDVKM. V was trimmed by 4 bases and J by 2 bases, leaving 12 bases between them. The CDR3 covers 15 residues. The CDR3 protein is CASSSGGIGNQPQHF. The CDR3 DNA sequence: TGTGCCAGCAGTTCCGGGGGGATCGGCAATCAGCCCCAGCATTTT.

This chain links TRBV5-5 with TRBJ2-7, with 7 nucleotides matching TRBD2. The CDR3 is made up of 17 amino acids. CDR1 SGHKS and CDR2 YYEKEE come from the germline V gene (reference sequence). V shed 0 bases and J 0 bases; nucleotides not matched to a gene: 9. In DNA form, the CDR3 reads TGTGCCAGCAGCTTGGTTGCTAGCGGAGGGAGCTCCTACGAGCAGTACTTC. Amino acids: CASSLVASGGSSYEQYF.

The chain combines TRBV7-9 with TRBJ2-2; D perhaps matches TRBD1 (5 bases). CDR3 length: 15 amino acids. Looked up from germline, CDR1 is SEHNR and CDR2 is FQNEAQ (reference sequence). Trimming cost V 1 base and J 3 bases, with 9 bases left between them. The CDR3 is CASSLDARDTGELFF. The CDR3 nucleotides read TGTGCCAGCAGCTTAGACGCCAGGGACACCGGGGAGCTGTTTTTT. Combining the CDR3 with reference TRBV7-9 and TRBJ2-2 gives the whole variable domain DTGVSQNPRHKITKRGQNVTFRCDPISEHNRLYWYRQTLGQGPEFLTYFQNEAQLEKSRLLSDRFSAERPKGSFSTLEIQRTEQGDSAMYLCASSLDARDTGELFFGEGSRLTVL.

The chain joins TRBV29-1 to TRBJ2-6; TRBD2 aligns across 8 bases. Germline V gives CDR1 SQVTM, CDR2 ANQGSEA. J lost 2 bases, V lost 6 bases, and 15 bases had no gene match. The CDR3 has 18 residues. The chain's CDR3 is CSVRGGEEGSAGANVLTF. In DNA, the CDR3 is TGCAGCGTCCGGGGGGGGGAAGAAGGGAGTGCTGGGGCCAACGTCCTGACTTTC.

This chain uses TRBV6-5 with TRBJ2-7, with D possibly TRBD2 on 5 matching bases. CDR3 size: 15 residues. Per the germline V gene, CDR1 is MNHEY and CDR2 is SVGAGI. V gave up 4 bases and J gave up 2 bases, with 15 bases separating them. The CDR3 nucleotides are TGTGCCAGCAGTTCCCGGGCGGGCATAACCTACGAGCAGTACTTC. Translating gives CASSSRAGITYEQYF.

This chain joins TRBV19 and TRBJ2-1; 14 bases are a match to TRBD2. The CDR3 sequence is 16 residues long. V lost 6 bases to trimming and J lost 10 bases; unmatched junction nucleotides: 11. Germline V gives CDR1 LNHDA, CDR2 SQIVND (reference sequence). The CDR3 is CASSFPGTSGGEEQFF. The CDR3 nucleotides are TGTGCCAGTAGCTTTCCCGGGACTAGCGGGGGAGAGGAGCAGTTCTTC.